Below, one TCR beta chain is given with its context. Its antigen remains unidentified. The data originate from a study of T-cell reconstitution after alpha-beta-depleted transplantation in children. General observations from the study: It was reported that alpha-beta T cells came from several hundred expanded graft clones (about two months after transplant). There were some patients whose high TCRbeta diversity at day 60 came from surviving recipient T cells and thymic progenitors.

This sample's TCRbeta library carried unique molecular identifier barcodes. TCRdb reanalysed the PCR reads using MiXCR and keeps one entry per CDR3 protein. This sample yields about 980,000 distinct CDR3 sequences, of which roughly 29% are seen a single time; about 28% belongs to the top ten. Germline V gene data show CDR1 as KGHDR and CDR2 as SFDVKD. This CDR3 contains 13 residues. V trimming: 9 bases; J trimming: 1 base; junction bases outside the gene matches: 1. Sequenced here: PBMCs, mostly from graft donor cells, sampled 360 days after TCRalphabeta/CD19-depleted stem cell transplant. The receptor's source is a boy in the first two years of life who had a stem cell transplant for SCID, so the T cells may come from the graft donor. The chain recombines TRBV24-1 with TRBJ2-2, with 7 positions matching TRBD2. CDR3 nucleotide sequence: TGTGCCACCGGGAGGGAGAACACCGGGGAGCTGTTTTTT. Encoded protein: CATGRENTGELFF.